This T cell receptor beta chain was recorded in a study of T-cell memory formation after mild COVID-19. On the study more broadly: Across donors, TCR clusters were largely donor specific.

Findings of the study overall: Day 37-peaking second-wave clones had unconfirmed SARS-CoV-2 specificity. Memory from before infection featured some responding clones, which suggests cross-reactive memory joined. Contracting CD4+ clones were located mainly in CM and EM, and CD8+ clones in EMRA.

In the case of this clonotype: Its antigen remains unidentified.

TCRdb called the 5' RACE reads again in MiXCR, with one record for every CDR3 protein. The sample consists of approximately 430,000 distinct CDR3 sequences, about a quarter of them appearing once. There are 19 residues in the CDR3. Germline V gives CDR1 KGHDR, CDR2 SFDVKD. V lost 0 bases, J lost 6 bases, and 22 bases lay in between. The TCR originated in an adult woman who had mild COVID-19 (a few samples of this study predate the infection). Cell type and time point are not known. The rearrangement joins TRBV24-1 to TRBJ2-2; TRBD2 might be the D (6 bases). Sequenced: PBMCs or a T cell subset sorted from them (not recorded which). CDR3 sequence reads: CATSDLAGRGRSSAGELFF. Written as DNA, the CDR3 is TGTGCCACCAGTGATTTGGCGGGACGAGGCCGGTCTTCGGCCGGGGAGCTGTTTTTT.